This T cell receptor beta chain is drawn from a study of blood T cell repertoires in COVID-19. Study-level information: COVID-19 samples, acute and convalescent, were from the United States, Italy and Spain.

CDR3 length: 13 amino acids. With 1 base removed from V and 10 bases from J, the gap between germline ends came to 13 bases. Germline V gives CDR1 LNHNV, CDR2 YYDKDF (reference sequence). The protocol was immunoSEQ multiplex PCR, while the TCRdb copy is restricted to in-frame clones and leaves out a portion. Found here are 95,000 to 110,000 clones, approximately 83% of them singletons; the top ten hold roughly 3.4%. The sequence derives from a woman at least 80 years old with active or convalescent COVID-19. The material sequenced was peripheral blood. This chain links TRBV15 with TRBJ1-1; D may be TRBD1 (6 bases). The CDR3 loop is CATSRGQGYGAFF. The DNA of the CDR3 is TGTGCCACCAGCAGAGGCCAGGGGTATGGAGCTTTCTTT. The complete variable domain, with remaining parts taken from reference TRBV15 and TRBJ1-1, reads DAMVIQNPRYQVTQFGKPVTLSCSQTLNHNVMYWYQQKSSQAPKLLFHYYDKDFNNEADTPDNFQSRRPNTSFCFLDIRSPGLGDTAMYLCATSRGQGYGAFFGQGTRLTVV.